Each of the 30 T cell receptor beta chains below was sequenced from the same sample in a study of T-cell memory formation after mild COVID-19 (dated by TCRdb to the early 2020s). The protocol used for the library was 5' RACE. The run used an Illumina NovaSeq 6000. TCRdb reran the public reads through fastp at Q25 and MiXCR, keeping productive beta chains. Entries are consolidated by CDR3 protein sequence, retaining the most common genes and DNA. The sample table contains fewer than 40,000 distinct CDR3 sequences; only one count was recorded for around 8% of them. The ten largest clones add up to 25% to 35% of the sample. The specimen was PBMCs or a T cell subset sorted from them (not recorded which). Receptors originate from a man aged 18 to 30 who had mild COVID-19 (a few samples of this study predate the infection). The sample titles of this study are shuffled in the database, so cell type and time point are left out; the donor was told from shared clones.

This clonotype showed up many times. The V gene is TRBV5-6, the J gene TRBJ2-5; no clear D. There are 13 residues in the CDR3. V lost 0 bases and J 6 bases, leaving 9 bases between the germline ends. Germline V gene lookup returns CDR1 SGHDT and CDR2 YYEEEE. CDR3 DNA sequence: TGTGCCAGCAGCTTGGACATGGTTAAGACCCAGTACTTC. Residues: CASSLDMVKTQYF.

This clonotype came up many times. The genes are TRBV10-3 and TRBJ2-4; TRBD1 matches 10 bases. The germline V gene encodes CDR1 ENHRY and CDR2 SYGVKD. V trimming: 6 bases; J trimming: 0 bases; junction bases outside the gene matches: 5. This CDR3 spans 16 amino acids. In nucleotides, the CDR3 is TGTGCCATCAGCGGGACAGGGGACCCAGCCAAAAACATTCAGTACTTC. It is translated as CAISGTGDPAKNIQYF.

Ten or more counts support this clonotype. The chain recombines TRBV12-3 or TRBV12-4 with TRBJ2-4, with TRBD2 as a possible D gene (7 bases). The CDR3 runs 14 residues. Trimming shortened V by 1 base and J by 8 bases, and 12 bases separated the two germline ends. The CDR3 spells CASSLVGGADIQYF. CDR3 nucleotides: TGTGCCAGCAGTTTAGTGGGGGGGGCAGACATTCAGTACTTC.

In this sample, this clonotype turned up a few times. The chain is built from TRBV10-3 and TRBJ1-1; possibly TRBD1 for D (5 bases). This CDR3 contains 16 residues. CDR1 ENHRY and CDR2 SYGVKD come from the germline V gene. Trimming took 6 bases from V and 0 from J, leaving 17 bases between them. In DNA form, the CDR3 reads TGTGCCATCAGCCCCAGGGCCCGAGTCGTGAACACTGAAGCTTTCTTT. Translated: CAISPRARVVNTEAFF.

This clonotype has a handful of counts. The chain uses TRBV20-1 and TRBJ2-1; TRBD2 matches at 10 bases. With V trimmed by 5 bases and J by 8 bases, 12 bases remained unmatched. The CDR3 runs to 15 residues. The V gene's germline CDR1 is DFQATT and CDR2 SNEGSKA (reference sequence). The CDR3 sequence: CSAPSSGGGGYEQFF. The CDR3 DNA reads as TGCAGTGCTCCCTCAAGCGGGGGGGGTGGCTATGAGCAGTTCTTC.

This clonotype was counted at least ten times. This chain uses TRBV7-3 with TRBJ1-6; the D gene is possibly TRBD1 (5 bases). The germline V gene encodes CDR1 SGHTA and CDR2 FQGTGA. This CDR3 has 14 amino acids. The V and J ends lost 6 bases and 7 bases respectively, with 13 bases between them. This CDR3 reads CASSHGTWNSPLHF. The CDR3 DNA sequence: TGTGCCAGCAGTCATGGGACGTGGAATTCACCCCTCCACTTT.

The V and J genes are TRBV6-2 or TRBV6-3 and TRBJ2-5; D might be TRBD1 or TRBD2, each matching 5 bases. The germline gives CDR1 MNHEY, CDR2 SVGEGT. Trimming left V 5 bases short and J 5 bases short, with 15 bases between. This CDR3 is built from 14 residues. The CDR3 loop is CASSPGLAGETQYF. In nucleotides, the CDR3 is TGTGCCAGCAGTCCTGGACTGGCAGGGGAGACCCAGTACTTC.

This clonotype was counted at least ten times. The chain recombines TRBV15 with TRBJ2-5; D remains unclear. The V end was cut by 1 base, the J end by 5 bases, with 5 bases between. Germline V gene data show CDR1 as LNHNV and CDR2 as YYDKDF (reference sequence). The CDR3 contains 12 residues. CDR3: CATSRVGETQYF. CDR3 coding DNA: TGTGCCACCAGCAGAGTGGGCGAGACCCAGTACTTC.

Many counts were recorded for this clonotype. V gene TRBV28 combines with J gene TRBJ2-5, with 9 positions matching TRBD2. CDR1 is MDHEN, CDR2 SYDVKM, per germline. This CDR3 is 15 amino acids long. The trim removed 6 bases at V and 2 bases at J, leaving 7 bases unmatched. CDR3 sequence reads: CASSSGSGGQETQYF. DNA for the CDR3: TGTGCCAGCAGCTCGGGTAGCGGGGGACAAGAGACCCAGTACTTC.

This clonotype came up many times. J is TRBJ1-2 and V is TRBV5-4; D not resolved. Germline V gene lookup returns CDR1 SGHNT and CDR2 YYREEE (reference sequence). Trimming removed 5 bases from V and 5 bases from J, with 16 bases in between. CDR3 length: 14 amino acids. The CDR3 loop is CASRPPASVYGYTF. CDR3 DNA sequence: TGTGCCAGCAGACCCCCGGCCTCGGTATATGGCTACACCTTC.

This clonotype was found a few times. This chain connects TRBV27 to TRBJ2-5, with 7 nucleotides matching TRBD2. V was clipped by 7 bases and J by 4 bases; unmatched bases: 3. There are 12 residues in the CDR3. Per the germline V gene, CDR1 is MNHEY and CDR2 is SMNVEV (reference sequence). This chain's CDR3 is CASTSGGETQYF. As DNA, the CDR3 is TGTGCCAGCACTTCGGGAGGAGAGACCCAGTACTTC.

This clonotype occurred many times. This chain connects TRBV5-1 to TRBJ2-1; the match to TRBD2 covers 11 bases. Trimming at V came to 4 bases and at J to 5 bases, leaving 14 bases not matched to a gene. Per the germline V gene, CDR1 is SGHRS and CDR2 is YFSETQ. This CDR3 is 18 amino acids long. The CDR3 sequence: CASSTGGVAGGLNNEQFF. Here the CDR3 DNA reads TGCGCCAGCAGCACCGGCGGAGTAGCGGGGGGGCTGAACAATGAGCAGTTCTTC.

V gene TRBV2 combines with J gene TRBJ1-2; 7 nucleotides match TRBD1. The CDR3 is made up of 13 amino acids. The trim removed 8 bases at V and 5 bases at J, leaving 8 bases unmatched. CDR1 is SNHLY, CDR2 FYNNEI, per germline. In DNA form, the CDR3 reads TGTGCCAGCCAGAGAGACAGGGAGTATGGCTACACCTTC. This translates into CASQRDREYGYTF.

The rearrangement uses TRBV6-4 and TRBJ2-5; D is perhaps TRBD2 (7 bases). The CDR3 has 13 amino acids. Germline CDR1 reads MRHNA; CDR2 reads SNTAGT. V lost 10 bases, J lost 2 bases, and 14 bases lay in between. In DNA form, the CDR3 reads TGTGCCACCGAGAGGGGGGGTCAAGAGACCCAGTACTTC. Its protein product is CATERGGQETQYF.

With regard to this clonotype: This may arise from a read error, as a much more abundant clone is one base away. This chain links TRBV2 with TRBJ2-3; D gene unclear. Per germline, CDR1 SNHLY and CDR2 FYNNEI. V shed 4 bases and J shed 0 bases, with 14 bases lying between them. This CDR3 region has 16 residues. The CDR3 protein is CASSGSLGLSTDTQYF. Written as DNA, the CDR3 is TGTGCCAGCAGTGGATCGCTAGGCCTAAGCACAGATACGCAGTATTTT.

The sample holds many counts of this clonotype. This chain connects TRBV20-1 to TRBJ2-1; 13 bases fit TRBD2. CDR3 length: 19 amino acids. Germline loops: CDR1 DFQATT, CDR2 SNEGSKA (reference sequence). J lost 0 bases, V lost 4 bases, and 12 bases had no gene match. CDR3 DNA: TGCAGTGCTACAGGGACTAGCGGGGAAAAAATTGACTCCTACAATGAGCAGTTCTTC. Translated, it gives CSATGTSGEKIDSYNEQFF.

This clonotype was seen at least ten times. CDR3: CASSSGTRNTIYF. As DNA, the CDR3 is TGTGCCAGCAGCTCCGGGACGAGAAACACCATATATTTT. V and J are TRBV7-2 and TRBJ1-3; tentatively, D is TRBD1 (5 bases). Germline CDR1 is SGHTA and CDR2 is FQGNSA. This CDR3 region has 13 residues. V was pared by 4 bases and J by 5 bases, with 9 bases between.

This clonotype was detected ten times or more. The chain has TRBV7-2 and TRBJ2-2; TRBD2 is a possible D gene (6 bases). Trimming left V 5 bases short and J 1 base short, with 11 bases between. CDR1 and CDR2 from the germline V gene are SGHTA and FQGNSA. The CDR3 covers 15 residues. CDR3: CASSRNGGNTGELFF. The DNA of the CDR3 is TGTGCCAGCAGCCGAAACGGGGGGAACACCGGGGAGCTGTTTTTT.

This clonotype was seen many times. The chain combines TRBV5-5 with TRBJ2-1; tentatively, D is TRBD1 (6 bases). Per the germline V gene, CDR1 is SGHKS and CDR2 is YYEKEE (reference sequence). V lost 4 bases and J lost 8, with 16 bases in between. The CDR3 covers 14 residues. The CDR3 bases are TGTGCCAGCAGCATCTGGGACATCCGGGATGAGCAGTTCTTC. Translation: CASSIWDIRDEQFF.

With respect to this clonotype: This sequence may be a read error, since a much larger clone differs from it by one base. V usage is TRBV4-3 and J usage is TRBJ1-1; D unclear. This CDR3 spans 16 amino acids. The germline V gene encodes CDR1 LGHNA and CDR2 YSLEER. Trimming shortened V by 5 bases and J by 1 base, and 17 bases separated the two germline ends. The CDR3 region is CASSKAAHAGNTEAFF. CDR3 DNA: TGCGCCAGCAGCAAAGCGGCCCACGCGGGGAACACTGAAGCTTTCTTT.

This clonotype was seen at least ten times. J is TRBJ1-1 and V is TRBV5-1, with D possibly TRBD1 on 6 matching bases. Trimming left V 2 bases short and J 11 bases short, with 16 bases between. Germline V gene lookup returns CDR1 SGHRS and CDR2 YFSETQ. This CDR3 has 13 amino acids. CDR3 DNA sequence: TGCGCCAGCAGCTTACGGACAGCACAGTTGGCTTTCTTT. It codes for CASSLRTAQLAFF.

This clonotype was picked up many times. The genes are TRBV7-2 and TRBJ1-2; no reliable D call. The CDR3 has 14 amino acids. Germline V gene sequence: CDR1 SGHTA, CDR2 FQGNSA. The V end was cut by 4 bases, the J end by 3 bases, with 12 bases between. CDR3: CASSSEQTDYGYTF. The CDR3 nucleotides are TGTGCCAGCAGCTCCGAACAGACGGACTATGGCTACACCTTC.

This clonotype was seen at least ten times. V and J are TRBV18 and TRBJ1-3, with D possibly matching TRBD1 (6 bases). Germline V CDR1 and CDR2: KGHSH, LQKENI. V was shortened by 3 bases and J by 0 bases, with 12 bases between the two germline ends. This CDR3 has 16 amino acids. Here the CDR3 DNA reads TGTGCCAGCTCACCGTCCCAGGGGTTCTCTGGAAACACCATATATTTT. Its translation: CASSPSQGFSGNTIYF.

This clonotype was detected a few times. CDR3 sequence reads: CASSSLIIHNTDTQYF. CDR3 coding DNA: TGTGCCAGCAGCAGTTTGATAATCCACAACACAGATACGCAGTATTTT. The V call is TRBV21-1, the J call TRBJ2-3. TRBV21-1 is a known pseudogene. The length of the CDR3 is 16 residues.

This clonotype was detected ten times or more. The chain uses TRBV7-2 and TRBJ1-3; no definite D call. The germline V and J ends were trimmed by 5 bases and 0 bases, with 8 bases remaining between them. The germline V gene encodes CDR1 SGHTA and CDR2 FQGNSA. The CDR3 is 14 amino acids. In DNA, the CDR3 is TGTGCCAGCAGCGACTACCACTCTGGAAACACCATATATTTT. Residues: CASSDYHSGNTIYF.

This clonotype was seen at least ten times. The chain employs TRBV10-3 and TRBJ2-5, with D hard to call. The CDR3 totals 12 residues. The V and J ends lost 5 bases and 5 bases respectively, with 9 bases between them. The germline CDR1 and CDR2 sequences are ENHRY and SYGVKD. CDR3 in DNA: TGTGCCATCAGTAGCAGTCGCGAGACCCAGTACTTC. The encoded protein is CAISSSRETQYF.

This clonotype was counted many times. The rearrangement uses TRBV5-1 and TRBJ2-4; TRBD1 matches at 9 bases. This CDR3 is 14 amino acids long. Germline CDR1 is SGHRS and CDR2 is YFSETQ. With V trimmed by 4 bases and J by 9 bases, 8 bases remained unmatched. CDR3 DNA sequence: TGCGCCAGCAGCCTCCGGGACAGGGCCGCCATTCAGTACTTC. Amino acids: CASSLRDRAAIQYF. The variable domain in full, with the rest retrieved from reference TRBV5-1 and TRBJ2-4, is KAGVTQTPRYLIKTRGQQVTLSCSPISGHRSVSWYQQTPGQGLQFLFEYFSETQRNKGNFPGRFSGRQFSNSRSEMNVSTLELGDSALYLCASSLRDRAAIQYFGAGTRLSVL.

In regard to this clonotype: A read error may explain this, as a much larger clone is one base away. This CDR3 reads CASSLVFRDEQFF. The DNA for the CDR3 is TGTGCCAGCAGCTTAGTGTTTCGCGATGAGCAGTTCTTC. The V gene is TRBV7-3, the J gene TRBJ2-1; D ambiguous. This CDR3 region has 13 residues. In germline, CDR1 is SGHTA, CDR2 FQGTGA. Trimming shortened V by 2 bases and J by 8 bases, and 10 bases separated the two germline ends.

Concerning this clonotype: This clone may be a read error of a much larger clone one base away. The chain uses TRBV5-1 and TRBJ1-1; D uncertain. Germline CDR1 SGHRS, CDR2 YFSETQ. Deletions cut 0 bases from V and 0 bases from J, with 9 bases between. This CDR3 spans 15 amino acids. The CDR3 coding sequence is TGCGCCAGCAGCTTGGCCGTCGGGATGAACACTGAAGCTTTCTTT. This translates into CASSLAVGMNTEAFF.

This clonotype came up many times. The V and J genes are TRBV7-2 and TRBJ2-5, with D unclear. CDR3 length: 15 residues. The V gene's germline CDR1 is SGHTA and CDR2 FQGNSA. V dropped 1 base and J dropped 5 bases, with 14 bases sitting between them. The CDR3 sequence is CASSLDPNSAETQYF. Here the CDR3 DNA reads TGTGCCAGCAGCTTAGATCCTAATAGTGCCGAGACCCAGTACTTC.